This T cell receptor (beta chain) derives from a study of T cell changes during pregnancy in multiple sclerosis. This clone has a count of ten or more. The method was immunoSEQ multiplex PCR; TCRdb's version includes in-frame clones alone and lacks a portion of them. The table has roughly 110,000 clones, 92% seen once. Losses at the gene ends were 1 base for V and 1 base for J; bases not matched to a gene: 3. From germline, CDR1 is LNHDA and CDR2 SQIVND (reference sequence). The CDR3 is 16 residues long. The material sequenced was peripheral blood, taken in the third trimester of pregnancy. The receptor was isolated from a female donor in good health, enrolled as a control in a pregnancy study. The chain joins TRBV19 to TRBJ2-2, with 7 bases that match TRBD1. CDR3 residues: CASSIGGTVNTGELFF. For the CDR3, the DNA is TGTGCCAGTAGTATAGGAGGGACAGTGAACACCGGGGAGCTGTTTTTT.